This T cell receptor beta chain was identified during a study of blood T cell repertoires in COVID-19 (dated by TCRdb to 2019 to 2021). Study-level background: Samples covering the acute and convalescent phases of COVID-19 were provided by collaborators in the United States, Italy and Spain. The material from the prospective study consisted of cDNA or gDNA derived from T cells, B-cell-depleted T cells, or PBMCs. Subjects who had been exposed to COVID-19, were actively infected with it, or had recovered from it provided the deeply sampled blood TCRbeta repertoires that made up the dataset. The repertoires were made available in a free public database intended to serve as a resource for research on the immune response to SARS-CoV-2. The samples were drawn from the first 160 participants of the ongoing ImmuneRACE study and from 950 to 1,500 subjects provided by 6 global collaborators. A de-identified subject ID, COVID-19 status, age in years and sex were almost always included in the sample metadata. Where available, HLA class I and class II types were taken from metadata supplied by the sample provider and were not determined by assay-based typing. Results and caveats for the whole study, not just this receptor: Clinical and demographic metadata were provided uncurated, with the amount varying by source and participant.

In Seattle, one collaborating source enrolled patients while the infection was active and tracked those patients longitudinally over the course of disease. The collaborating institutions used their own protocols to collect whole blood in K2EDTA tubes. For TCRbeta analysis, collaborator samples were shipped as frozen whole blood, as isolated PBMCs, or as DNA extracted from either sample type. V is trimmed back by 1 base and J by 5 bases, and the junction contains 10 bases that no gene match accounts for. The CDR3, cysteine through phenylalanine, is 16 amino acids long. Only the CDR3 DNA stays, 48 bases, in frame from base 1. The germline V gene encodes CDR1 MNHNS and CDR2 SASEGT. TCRbeta CDR3 regions were amplified from genomic DNA using the immunoSEQ Assay, a bias-controlled multiplex PCR. The study's processing was this. Nucleated cell counts per sample were estimated from amplification of reference gene primers within the assay. To quantify the absolute abundance of each unique TCRbeta CDR3 rearrangement, sequence reads were collapsed and filtered. For each sample, productive Simpson clonality was calculated as the square root of Simpson's diversity index across productive rearrangements. As stored in TCRdb, this immuneACCESS dataset retains in-frame rearrangements with V and J assigned. A fraction of the clones does not appear; measured against another copy, unresolved V genes explain less than half of the discrepancy, and the remainder lacks a known reason. V, J and clone size are taken as reported in that table, and D and trimming were inferred from the DNA itself. This sample is represented by more than 350,000 clones; approximately 88% of them were singletons. Of the sample, around 2.8% falls within the top ten clones.

For this clone: What this receptor recognizes is not known. No much larger clonotype is one base removed from it; base qualities were not supplied.

The sequence came from a woman aged 25 to 39 with COVID-19, enrolled during active disease. The specimen was peripheral blood. The sequence joins TRBV6-1 to TRBJ2-5; 7 junctional bases match TRBD2. DNA sequence: TGTGCCAGCAGTGAAGTATCAGGGAAGGGAGGGGAGACCCAGTACTTC. Its amino acids are CASSEVSGKGGETQYF.